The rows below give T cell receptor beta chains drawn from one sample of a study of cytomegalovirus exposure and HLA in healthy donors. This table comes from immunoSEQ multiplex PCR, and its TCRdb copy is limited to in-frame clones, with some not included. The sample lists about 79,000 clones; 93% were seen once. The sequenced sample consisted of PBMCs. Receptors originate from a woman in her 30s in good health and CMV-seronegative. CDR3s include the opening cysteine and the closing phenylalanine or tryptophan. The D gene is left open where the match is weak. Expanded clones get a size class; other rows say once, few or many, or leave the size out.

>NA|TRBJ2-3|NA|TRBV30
TGTGCCTGGAGTCCTAACCCGGGGGATACGCAGTATTTT
CAWSPNPGDTQYF
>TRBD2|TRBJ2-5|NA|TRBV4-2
TGTGCCAGCAGCCACACTACTAGCGGGGGGTCAGAGACCCAGTACTTC
CASSHTTSGGSETQYF
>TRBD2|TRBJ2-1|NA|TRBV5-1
TGCGCCAGCAGCTTTAACCCGCTAGCGGCAAACAATGAGCAGTTCTTC
CASSFNPLAANNEQFF
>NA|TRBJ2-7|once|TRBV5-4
TGTGCCAGCAGCTCCCCGACAGGTTTCTCCTACGAGCAGTACTTC
CASSSPTGFSYEQYF
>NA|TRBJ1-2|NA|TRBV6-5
TGTGCCAGCAGTTACTCGATGCTTGACAGAACTGGCTACACCTTC
CASSYSMLDRTGYTF
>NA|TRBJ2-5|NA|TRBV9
TGTGCCAGCAGCGTAGGGGCAGGGTATCGGGAGACCCAGTACTTC
CASSVGAGYRETQYF
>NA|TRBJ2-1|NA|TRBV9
TGTGCCAGCAGCGTAGTACTTACAGGACCTACTGAGCAGTTCTTC
CASSVVLTGPTEQFF
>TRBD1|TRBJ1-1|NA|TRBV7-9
TGTGCCAGTGTCCCGGGACAGGGTGAGGGGACTGAAGCTTTCTTT
CASVPGQGEGTEAFF
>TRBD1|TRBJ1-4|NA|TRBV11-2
TGTGCCAGCAGCTTCAGGGGGGTCGGCGAAAAACTGTTTTTT
CASSFRGVGEKLFF
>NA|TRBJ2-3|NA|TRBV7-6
TGTGCCAGCAGTTATATAGCGGAGACAGATACGCAGTATTTT
CASSYIAETDTQYF
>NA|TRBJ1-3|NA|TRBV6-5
TGTGCCAGCAGCTTGGGGGCTCCCCCTGGAAACACCATATATTTT
CASSLGAPPGNTIYF
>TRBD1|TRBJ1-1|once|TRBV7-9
TGTGCCAGCAGCTCTGACAGGGCTGAAGCTTTCTTT
CASSSDRAEAFF
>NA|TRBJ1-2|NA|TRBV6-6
TGTGCCAGCAGCCCGGACAGCTTACGAGGCTACACCTTC
CASSPDSLRGYTF
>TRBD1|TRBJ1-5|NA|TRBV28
TGTGCCAGCAGCTCCATGGACAGGGGTGACCAGCCCCAGCATTTT
CASSSMDRGDQPQHF
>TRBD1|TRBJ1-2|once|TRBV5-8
TGTGCCAGCAGCTTGCCGCAGGGGACAGTTAGCTACACCTTC
CASSLPQGTVSYTF
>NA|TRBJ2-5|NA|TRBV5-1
TGCGCCAGCAGCTCCTTAGCGCGGACGGGGGAGACCCAGTACTTC
CASSSLARTGETQYF
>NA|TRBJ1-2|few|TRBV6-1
TGTGCCAGCAGTACACAGATAAACTATGGCTACACCTTC
CASSTQINYGYTF
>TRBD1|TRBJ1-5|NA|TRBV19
TGTGCCAGTAGTAGCCGACAGGGTATGGGGCAGCCCCAGCATTTT
CASSSRQGMGQPQHF
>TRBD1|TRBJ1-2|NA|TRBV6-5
TGTGCCAGCAGGGGGGACAGCCGCCCTTATGGCTACACCTTC
CASRGDSRPYGYTF
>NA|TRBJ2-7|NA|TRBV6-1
TGTGCCAGCAGTGAAAACCGCGGACTAACGGGGCACGAGCAGTACTTC
CASSENRGLTGHEQYF
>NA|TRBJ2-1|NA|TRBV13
TGTGCCAGCAGCTCACGGGATATCGCCTACAATGAGCAGTTCTTC
CASSSRDIAYNEQFF
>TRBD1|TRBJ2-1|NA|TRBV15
TGTGCCACCAGCAGAGATGACAGGGGGAACAATGAGCAGTTCTTC
CATSRDDRGNNEQFF
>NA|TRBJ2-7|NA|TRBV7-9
TGTGCCAGCAGCTCGACTCGGCGTACTTACGAGCAGTACTTC
CASSSTRRTYEQYF
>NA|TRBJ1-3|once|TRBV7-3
TGTGCCAGCAGCTTAACGTTTGGCGGAAACACCATATATTTT
CASSLTFGGNTIYF
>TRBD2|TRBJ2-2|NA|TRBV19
TGTGCCAGTAGTAGACTAGCGAGTTATGGGGAGCTGTTTTTT
CASSRLASYGELFF
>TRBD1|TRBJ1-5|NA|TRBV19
TGTGCCAGTAGTATGAGGGGGCGCGATCAGCCCCAGCATTTT
CASSMRGRDQPQHF
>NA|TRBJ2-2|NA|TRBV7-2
TGTGCCAGCAGCTTAGGCAGGGGAGGGACCGGGGAGCTGTTTTTT
CASSLGRGGTGELFF
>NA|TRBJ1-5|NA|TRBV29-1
TGCAGCGTTGAGTGCAGGGAAGGAAATCAGCCCCAGCATTTT
CSVECREGNQPQHF
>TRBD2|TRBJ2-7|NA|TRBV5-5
TGTGCCAGCAGAGGACTAGCCGCCCACGAGCAGTACTTC
CASRGLAAHEQYF
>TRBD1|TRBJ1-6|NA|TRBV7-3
TGTGCCAGCAGCTTAGGGACAGGGGTTTATAATTCACCCCTCCACTTT
CASSLGTGVYNSPLHF
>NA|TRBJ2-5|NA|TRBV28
TGTGCCAGCCTCACGCAGGGTGTGGGCCAAGAGACCCAGTACTTC
CASLTQGVGQETQYF
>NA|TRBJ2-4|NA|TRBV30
TGTGCCTGGACTTCGGGACTAGCCAAAAACATTCAGTACTTC
CAWTSGLAKNIQYF
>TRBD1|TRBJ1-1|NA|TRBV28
TGTGCCAGCAGCTCTACAGGGGCACCGAACACTGAAGCTTTCTTT
CASSSTGAPNTEAFF
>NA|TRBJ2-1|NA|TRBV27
TGTGCCAGCACCGCGACTCGGAGCTCCTACAATGAGCAGTTCTTC
CASTATRSSYNEQFF
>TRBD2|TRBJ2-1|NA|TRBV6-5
TGTGCCAGCAGCCGCAGCGGGGGCGGCTACAATGAGCAGTTCTTC
CASSRSGGGYNEQFF